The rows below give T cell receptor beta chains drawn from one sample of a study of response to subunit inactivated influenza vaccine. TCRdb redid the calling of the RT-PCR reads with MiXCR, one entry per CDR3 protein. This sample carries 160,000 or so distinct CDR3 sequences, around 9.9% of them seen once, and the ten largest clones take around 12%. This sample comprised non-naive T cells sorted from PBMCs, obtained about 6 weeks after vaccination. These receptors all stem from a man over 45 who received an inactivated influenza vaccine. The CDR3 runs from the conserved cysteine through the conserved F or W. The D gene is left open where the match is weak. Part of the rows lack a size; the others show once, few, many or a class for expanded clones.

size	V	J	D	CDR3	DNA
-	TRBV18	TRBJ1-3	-	CASSPTGTSSGNTIYF	TGTGCCAGCTCACCGACCGGGACCAGCTCTGGAAACACCATATATTTT
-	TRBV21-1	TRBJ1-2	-	CASSEQGVSGYTF	TGTGCCAGCAGCGAACAGGGGGTGTCTGGCTACACCTTC
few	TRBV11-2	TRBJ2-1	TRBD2	CASSLFLAGVQEQFF	TGTGCCAGCAGCTTATTCCTAGCGGGAGTGCAGGAGCAGTTCTTC
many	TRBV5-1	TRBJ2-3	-	CASGNSRVTDTQYF	TGCGCCAGCGGGAATTCCAGGGTTACAGATACGCAGTATTTT
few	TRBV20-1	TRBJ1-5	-	CSARENKGIYQPQHF	TGCAGTGCTAGAGAAAATAAAGGCATTTATCAGCCCCAGCATTTT
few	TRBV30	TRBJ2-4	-	CAWSGTLAKNIQYF	TGTGCCTGGAGCGGGACTTTAGCCAAAAACATTCAGTACTTC
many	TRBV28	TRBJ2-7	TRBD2	CASSLLRGSVDEQYF	TGTGCCAGCAGTTTATTACGCGGGAGCGTTGACGAGCAGTACTTC
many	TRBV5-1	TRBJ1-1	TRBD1	CASSLVQGANTEAFF	TGCGCCAGCAGCTTGGTTCAGGGGGCGAACACTGAAGCTTTCTTT
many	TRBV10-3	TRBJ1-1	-	CAIKTASMNTEAFF	TGTGCCATTAAAACGGCCAGCATGAACACTGAAGCTTTCTTT
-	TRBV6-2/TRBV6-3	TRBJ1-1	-	CASSYSVGAVTLAFF	TGTGCCAGCAGTTACTCAGTCGGGGCCGTCACCCTAGCTTTCTTT
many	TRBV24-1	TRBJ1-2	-	CATSDEAYGYTF	TGTGCCACCAGTGATGAAGCATATGGCTACACCTTC
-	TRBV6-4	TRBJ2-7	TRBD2	CASSAYSGGALFYEQYF	TGTGCCAGCAGTGCCTATAGCGGGGGGGCCCTTTTTTACGAGCAGTACTTC
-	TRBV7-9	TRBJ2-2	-	CASSTRPPGVTGELFF	TGTGCCAGCAGCACGCGGCCCCCGGGAGTGACCGGGGAGCTGTTTTTT
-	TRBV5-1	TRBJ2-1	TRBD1	CASSPYTGASSYNEQFF	TGCGCCAGCAGCCCCTATACAGGGGCGAGCTCCTACAATGAGCAGTTCTTC
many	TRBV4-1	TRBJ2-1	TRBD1	CASSQGGGRGYEQFF	TGCGCCAGCAGCCAAGGAGGGGGCAGGGGCTATGAGCAGTTCTTC
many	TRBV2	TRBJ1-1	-	CASNGQPNTEAFF	TGTGCCAGCAATGGCCAGCCGAACACTGAAGCTTTCTTT
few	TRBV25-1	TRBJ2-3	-	CASSDLANTQYF	TGTGCCAGCAGTGATCTAGCGAATACGCAGTATTTT
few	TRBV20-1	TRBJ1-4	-	CSASGPWHNEKLFF	TGCAGTGCTAGCGGGCCTTGGCACAATGAAAAACTGTTTTTT
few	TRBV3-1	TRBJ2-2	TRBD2	CASSLSGGVTGELFF	TGTGCCAGCAGCCTTAGCGGGGGGGTGACCGGGGAGCTGTTTTTT
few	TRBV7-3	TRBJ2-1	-	CASSGALRGGEQFF	TGTGCCAGCAGCGGAGCCCTGAGGGGAGGTGAGCAGTTCTTC
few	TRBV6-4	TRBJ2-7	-	CASRGYEQYF	TGTGCCAGCAGGGGGTACGAGCAGTACTTC
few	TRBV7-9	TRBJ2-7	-	CASSPIYEQYF	TGTGCCAGCAGCCCAATTTACGAGCAGTACTTC
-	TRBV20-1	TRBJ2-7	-	CSARGDAERGEQYF	TGCAGTGCTAGAGGGGACGCGGAAAGGGGCGAGCAGTACTTC
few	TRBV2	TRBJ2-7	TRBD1	CASGDRGNYEQYF	TGTGCCAGCGGGGACAGGGGAAACTACGAGCAGTACTTC
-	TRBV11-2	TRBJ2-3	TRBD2	CASSLGAGTGGTDTQYF	TGTGCCAGCAGCTTAGGAGCGGGAACAGGAGGAACAGATACGCAGTATTTT
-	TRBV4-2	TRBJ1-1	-	CASSQSTANTEAFF	TGTGCCAGCAGCCAATCAACTGCGAACACTGAAGCTTTCTTT
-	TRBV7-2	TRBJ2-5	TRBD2	CASSSTSGGAETQYF	TGTGCCAGCAGCTCAACTAGCGGGGGGGCAGAGACCCAGTACTTC
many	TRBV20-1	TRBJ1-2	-	CSARDLNYGYTF	TGCAGTGCTAGAGACCTTAACTATGGCTACACCTTC
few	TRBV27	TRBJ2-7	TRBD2	CASSSSTSGYEQYF	TGTGCCAGCAGTTCATCGACTAGCGGGTACGAGCAGTACTTC
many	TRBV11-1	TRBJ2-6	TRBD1	CASSFSNRGLTGANVLTF	TGTGCCAGCAGCTTTTCGAACAGGGGGCTTACTGGGGCCAACGTCCTGACTTTC
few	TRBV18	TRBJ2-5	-	CASSLQGINQETQYF	TGTGCCAGCTCCCTCCAAGGCATCAACCAAGAGACCCAGTACTTC
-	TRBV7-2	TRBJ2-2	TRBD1	CASSPRGGQGTGGELFF	TGTGCCAGCAGCCCCCGAGGGGGACAGGGAACTGGCGGGGAGCTGTTTTTT
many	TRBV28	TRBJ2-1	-	CASTLGYEQFF	TGTGCCAGCACCCTTGGCTATGAGCAGTTCTTC
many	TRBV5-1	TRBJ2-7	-	CASSGKTQGSEQYF	TGCGCCAGCAGCGGAAAAACACAGGGATCCGAGCAGTACTTC
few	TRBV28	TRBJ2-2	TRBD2	CASSLLAGVTGELFF	TGTGCCAGCAGTCTTCTAGCGGGGGTAACCGGGGAGCTGTTTTTT
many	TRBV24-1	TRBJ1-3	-	CATSDSKSSGNTIYF	TGTGCCACCAGTGATTCGAAATCCTCTGGAAACACCATATATTTT
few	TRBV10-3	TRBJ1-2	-	CAISDEGYYGYTF	TGTGCCATCAGTGATGAAGGTTACTATGGCTACACCTTC
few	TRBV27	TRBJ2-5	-	CASSFGREETQYF	TGTGCCAGCAGTTTTGGCAGGGAAGAGACCCAGTACTTC
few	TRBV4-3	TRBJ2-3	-	CASSQGSDTQYF	TGCGCCAGCAGCCAAGGTTCAGATACGCAGTATTTT
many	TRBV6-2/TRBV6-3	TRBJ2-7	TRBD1	CASRKPAGTGGKQYF	TGTGCCAGCAGGAAACCCGCAGGGACAGGGGGTAAGCAGTACTTC
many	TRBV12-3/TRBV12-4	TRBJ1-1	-	CASSNTEAFF	TGTGCCAGCAGTAACACTGAAGCTTTCTTT
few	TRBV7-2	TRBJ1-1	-	CASSLGIRLNTEAFF	TGTGCCAGCAGCTTAGGAATCAGGCTGAACACTGAAGCTTTCTTT
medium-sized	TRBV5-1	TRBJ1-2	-	CASSFQPGWVDGYTF	TGCGCCAGCAGCTTCCAACCGGGCTGGGTTGATGGCTACACCTTC
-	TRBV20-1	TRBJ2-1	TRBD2	CSARRGSSYNEQFF	TGCAGTGCTAGGCGGGGGAGCTCCTACAATGAGCAGTTCTTC
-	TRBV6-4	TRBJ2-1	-	CASGKGGEQFF	TGTGCCAGCGGGAAGGGCGGTGAGCAGTTCTTC
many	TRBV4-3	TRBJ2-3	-	CASSLGLVSDTQYF	TGCGCCAGCAGCCTGGGACTCGTTTCGGATACGCAGTATTTT
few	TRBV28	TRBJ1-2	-	CASRARGLYGYTF	TGTGCCAGCAGAGCTCGGGGCCTCTATGGCTACACCTTC
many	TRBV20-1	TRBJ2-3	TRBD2	CSASRLAGSARTQYF	TGCAGTGCTAGTCGTCTAGCGGGGAGCGCCCGTACGCAGTATTTT
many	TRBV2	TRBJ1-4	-	CASSDGFRRFF	TGTGCCAGCAGTGATGGCTTCAGGCGGTTTTTT
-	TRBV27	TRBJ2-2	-	CASSRRGNTGELFF	TGTGCCAGCAGTCGGCGGGGAAACACCGGGGAGCTGTTTTTT
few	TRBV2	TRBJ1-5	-	CASSEGALGSNQPQHF	TGTGCCAGCAGTGAAGGGGCACTCGGGAGCAATCAGCCCCAGCATTTT
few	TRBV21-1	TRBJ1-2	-	CASSKKGTGPNYGYTF	TGTGCCAGCAGCAAAAAGGGGACGGGGCCTAACTATGGCTACACCTTC
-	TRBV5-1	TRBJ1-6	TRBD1	CASSRDRVENNSPLHF	TGCGCCAGCAGCCGGGACAGGGTCGAAAATAATTCACCCCTCCACTTT
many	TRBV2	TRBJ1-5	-	CASSQTGRGQPQHF	TGTGCCAGCAGTCAAACGGGCAGGGGTCAGCCCCAGCATTTT
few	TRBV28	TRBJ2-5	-	CASSLSERVPQYF	TGTGCCAGCAGTTTATCTGAACGAGTACCCCAGTACTTC
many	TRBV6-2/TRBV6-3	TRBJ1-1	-	CASTQGGGTEAFF	TGTGCCAGCACCCAAGGTGGGGGGACTGAAGCTTTCTTT
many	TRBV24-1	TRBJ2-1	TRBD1	CATSDEGTGSGNEQFF	TGTGCCACCAGTGACGAAGGGACAGGGAGTGGCAATGAGCAGTTCTTC
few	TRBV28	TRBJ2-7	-	CASSFVGARQTSYEQYF	TGTGCCAGCAGTTTTGTTGGGGCTCGACAGACCTCCTACGAGCAGTACTTC
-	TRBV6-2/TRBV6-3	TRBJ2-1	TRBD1	CASSRRQGAGYNEQFF	TGTGCCAGCAGTAGACGACAGGGGGCGGGTTACAATGAGCAGTTCTTC